The present T cell receptor beta chain was sequenced within a study of CD8+ T cells in alopecia areata. A remark on this clone: What it binds is not known.

General observations from the study: Numerous expanded lesional clones remained in scalp and blood during tofacitinib.

The treatment was: oral pan-JAK inhibitor, 5-10 mg twice daily. Peripheral blood and lesional scalp punch biopsies were taken from alopecia areata patients. Following extraction, RNA underwent reverse transcription to cDNA, which served as the sequencing template. Sequenced by immunoSEQ multiplex PCR; TCRdb stores in-frame clones only, minus some. This table holds 150,000 to 200,000 clones, roughly 70% found once. The specimen comprised CD4+ T cells sorted from blood, sampled around week 50, from a patient treated with tofacitinib. The receptor's source is a human donor with alopecia areata.

The CDR3 loop reads CASSPTGKETQYF. Written as DNA, the CDR3 is TGCGCCAGCAGCCCGACAGGGAAGGAGACCCAGTACTTC. V usage is TRBV4-3 and J usage is TRBJ2-5, with 7 bases lining up with TRBD1. With V trimmed by 4 bases and J by 5 bases, 4 bases remained unmatched. CDR1 and CDR2 from the germline V gene are LGHNA and YSLEER. The CDR3 length is 13 residues.